The 10 T cell receptor beta chains in this list originate from one sample, sequenced in a study of identical twins. TCRdb analysed the 5' RACE reads with MiXCR anew, one entry per CDR3 protein. The data contain 450,000 or so distinct CDR3 sequences, less than 20% of them singletons. Sequenced: naive T cells sorted from blood. These receptors originate from a man over 45 in good health.

This chain uses TRBV9 with TRBJ1-1; possible D gene TRBD1, 6 bases. The V end lost 4 bases, the J end lost 10 bases, and 14 bases lay between the germline ends. The CDR3 totals 12 residues. Per the germline V gene, CDR1 is SGDLS and CDR2 is YYNGEE. CDR3 sequence: CASSHREGRAFF. DNA for the CDR3: TGTGCCAGCAGCCACAGGGAGGGGCGAGCTTTCTTT.

The rearrangement links TRBV7-9 to TRBJ2-7; D gene uncertain. The CDR3 has 17 residues. V dropped 0 bases and J dropped 2 bases, with 17 bases sitting between them. Per the germline V gene, CDR1 is SEHNR and CDR2 is FQNEAQ (reference sequence). This CDR3 is CASSLALGELYTYEQYF. Here the CDR3 DNA reads TGTGCCAGCAGCTTAGCCCTTGGGGAACTCTACACCTACGAGCAGTACTTC.

This clonotype turned up a few times. The rearrangement uses TRBV20-1 and TRBJ2-1; possibly TRBD1 or TRBD2 for D (5 bases each). The CDR3 has 14 amino acids. CDR1 is DFQATT, CDR2 SNEGSKA, per germline (reference sequence). V lost 5 bases and J lost 3, with 14 bases in between. CDR3 loop: CSAFRGVDYNEQFF. The CDR3 coding sequence is TGCAGTGCTTTCAGAGGGGTGGACTACAATGAGCAGTTCTTC.

This clonotype was seen many times. The chain couples TRBV27 to TRBJ2-7; 7 nucleotides line up with TRBD1. Germline V gives CDR1 MNHEY, CDR2 SMNVEV (reference sequence). The J segment lost 3 bases and the V segment lost 7 bases, leaving 6 bases of the junction unmatched. The CDR3 covers 13 residues. The CDR3 DNA sequence: TGTGCCAGCATCCCGGCAGGGGGCTACGAGCAGTACTTC. This encodes CASIPAGGYEQYF.

This clonotype has only a few counts. The V call is TRBV9, the J call TRBJ2-5, with D unresolved. Germline values: CDR1 SGDLS, CDR2 YYNGEE. Between the trimmed V and J ends, which lost 0 bases and 1 base, there was a span of 10 bases. There are 15 residues in the CDR3. CDR3 nucleotides: TGTGCCAGCAGCGTAGGAGGCAGGCTCCAAGAGACCCAGTACTTC. This sequence encodes CASSVGGRLQETQYF.

The chain is built from TRBV20-1 and TRBJ2-7; perhaps TRBD1 as D (7 bases). The CDR3 runs to 14 residues. CDR1 and CDR2 (germline): DFQATT, SNEGSKA (reference sequence). The V gene lost 2 bases and the J gene lost 4 bases, with 15 bases spanning the gap. The DNA of the CDR3 is TGCAGTGCTAGACCCGGCAGGGGGAGGTACGAGCAGTACTTC. Its protein product is CSARPGRGRYEQYF.

This clonotype came up many times. The chain combines TRBV28 with TRBJ2-7; D is unclear. The CDR3 spans 15 residues. V lost 6 bases to trimming and J lost 1 base, with 16 bases between them. CDR1 and CDR2 (germline): MDHEN, SYDVKM. CDR3 in amino acids: CASRPSLQESYEQYF. The CDR3 DNA is TGTGCCAGCAGACCTTCGCTTCAGGAGTCCTACGAGCAGTACTTC.

The chain couples TRBV11-2 to TRBJ2-5; D may be TRBD2 (5 bases). The CDR3 has 14 amino acids. Germline V gene lookup returns CDR1 SGHAT and CDR2 FQNNGV. V dropped 1 base and J dropped 3 bases, with 9 bases sitting between them. CDR3 region: CASSLVGNKETQYF. The CDR3, as DNA: TGTGCCAGCAGCTTAGTCGGGAATAAAGAGACCCAGTACTTC.

This clonotype was seen many times. The chain is built from TRBV6-4 and TRBJ1-1, with unresolved D. The CDR3 is 13 residues long. CDR1 MRHNA and CDR2 SNTAGT come from the germline V gene. Trimming pared 3 bases from V and 7 bases from J, leaving 12 bases between. The CDR3 region is CASSEFLGGEAFF. The CDR3 DNA reads as TGTGCCAGCAGTGAGTTCTTGGGAGGTGAAGCTTTCTTT.

The chain employs TRBV5-1 and TRBJ2-1; TRBD1 matches at 11 bases. In germline, CDR1 is SGHRS, CDR2 YFSETQ. V lost 4 bases and J lost 3; bases outside the gene matches: 3. This CDR3 comprises 15 residues. CDR3 in amino acids: CASSPGQGDYNEQFF. CDR3 bases: TGCGCCAGCAGCCCGGGACAGGGGGACTACAATGAGCAGTTCTTC.